The 32 T cell receptor beta chains given below trace back to one sample, sequenced in a study of blood T cell repertoires in COVID-19. TCRdb's copy holds only in-frame clones and misses some; the assay was immunoSEQ multiplex PCR. Counted here are roughly 200,000 clones, under 90% occurring once; the ten biggest clones make up approximately 18%. Sequenced sample: peripheral blood. These receptors originate from an elderly woman with active or convalescent COVID-19.

The chain has TRBV5-1 and TRBJ2-1, with TRBD2 matching over 11 bases. This CDR3 region has 13 residues. Germline V gives CDR1 SGHRS, CDR2 YFSETQ. J gave up 8 bases and V 8 bases, and 6 bases lay outside the gene matches. CDR3 bases: TGCGCCAGTACTAGCGGGAGCTTCTATGAGCAGTTCTTC. Translating it yields CASTSGSFYEQFF.

The chain uses TRBV10-1 and TRBJ1-1; D gene unclear. The CDR3 runs to 18 residues. The V gene lost 0 bases and the J gene lost 3 bases, with 20 bases spanning the gap. Germline V lookup: CDR1 WNHNN, CDR2 SYGVQD (reference sequence). The CDR3 protein is CASSESPIMGVVDTEAFF. In DNA form, the CDR3 reads TGCGCCAGCAGTGAGTCGCCCATCATGGGAGTAGTGGACACTGAAGCTTTCTTT.

As regards this clone: The sample carries other DNA sequences with the same CDR3. The rearrangement joins TRBV7-3 to TRBJ2-2; TRBD1 might be the D (5 bases). Germline lookup yields CDR1 SGHTA and CDR2 FQGTGA. V lost 2 bases to trimming and J lost 3 bases, with 10 bases between them. This CDR3 has 15 residues. This CDR3 is CASSLLGRDTGELFF. The CDR3, as DNA: TGTGCCAGCAGCTTACTGGGCAGGGACACCGGGGAGCTGTTTTTT. The whole variable domain, filled in from reference TRBV7-3 and TRBJ2-2, reads GAGVSQTPSNKVTEKGKYVELRCDPISGHTALYWYRQSLGQGPEFLIYFQGTGAADDSGLPNDRFFAVRPEGSVSTLKIQRTERGDSAVYLCASSLLGRDTGELFFGEGSRLTVL.

The sample holds a few counts of this clone. This chain connects TRBV5-1 to TRBJ1-5; D is uncertain. The germline CDR1 and CDR2 sequences are SGHRS and YFSETQ. The V gene lost 5 bases and the J gene lost 7 bases, with 13 bases spanning the gap. The CDR3 contains 13 residues. CDR3 amino acids: CASRGGDWQPQHF. The DNA of the CDR3 is TGCGCCAGCAGGGGCGGGGATTGGCAGCCCCAGCATTTT.

This clone was counted a few times. This chain links TRBV5-1 with TRBJ2-7; maybe TRBD1 (6 bases). Germline V gene sequence: CDR1 SGHRS, CDR2 YFSETQ. V shed 4 bases and J shed 2 bases, with 13 bases lying between them. The CDR3 spans 14 residues. CDR3 nucleotides: TGCGCCAGCAGCACCGAGACAGGAGCCTACGAGCAGTACTTC. Protein: CASSTETGAYEQYF.

The gene calls are TRBV29-1 and TRBJ1-1; no clear D gene. V lost 4 bases and J 4 bases, leaving 7 bases between the germline ends. The CDR3 contains 11 residues. CDR1 and CDR2 from the germline V gene are SQVTM and ANQGSEA. The CDR3 here is CSVVTGTEAFF. The CDR3 region has the DNA TGCAGCGTTGTCACGGGCACTGAAGCTTTCTTT.

The rearrangement links TRBV10-1 to TRBJ2-7, with 8 bases lining up with TRBD2. Germline V gene sequence: CDR1 WNHNN, CDR2 SYGVQD (reference sequence). The length of the CDR3 is 14 residues. The ends lost 3 bases at V and 5 bases at J; junction bases unmatched: 6. CDR3 coding DNA: TGCGCCAGCAGTGACGGGAGGGGGGAGGACGAGCAGTACTTC. This encodes CASSDGRGEDEQYF.

The chain recombines TRBV7-2 with TRBJ2-1, with 9 bases lining up with TRBD1. Germline CDR1 SGHTA, CDR2 FQGNSA. J gave up 8 bases and V 5 bases, and 4 bases lay outside the gene matches. The CDR3 has 13 amino acids. In DNA form, the CDR3 reads TGTGCCAGCAGCCGGGACAGGGACTATGAGCAGTTCTTC. Amino acid sequence: CASSRDRDYEQFF. Combining the CDR3 with reference TRBV7-2 and TRBJ2-1 gives the whole variable domain GAGVSQSPSNKVTEKGKDVELRCDPISGHTALYWYRQSLGQGLEFLIYFQGNSAPDKSGLPSDRFSAERTGGSVSTLTIQRTQQEDSAVYLCASSRDRDYEQFFGPGTRLTVL.

This clone was seen once. The chain carries TRBV5-5 and TRBJ1-2; no definite D call. The CDR3 sequence is 14 residues long. Germline V gene lookup returns CDR1 SGHKS and CDR2 YYEKEE (reference sequence). V lost 3 bases and J lost 0, with 9 bases in between. CDR3 sequence reads: CASSWYTANYGYTF. CDR3 DNA sequence: TGTGCCAGCAGCTGGTATACAGCTAACTATGGCTACACCTTC.

The rearrangement links TRBV9 to TRBJ1-2; D gene uncertain. CDR1 is SGDLS, CDR2 YYNGEE, per germline. V was shortened by 4 bases and J by 6 bases, with 10 bases between the two germline ends. The CDR3 has 12 amino acids. As DNA, the CDR3 is TGTGCCAGCAGCCTCGAACACCATGGCTACACCTTC. This translates into CASSLEHHGYTF.

This clone was observed once. This chain joins TRBV3-1 (or the pseudogene TRBV3-2) and TRBJ2-2; unclear D gene. Trimming cost V 3 bases and J 6 bases, with 5 bases left between them. The CDR3 runs 12 residues. Per germline, CDR1 LGHDT and CDR2 YNNKEL (reference sequence). The CDR3 region is CASSHIAGELFF. For the CDR3, the DNA is TGTGCCAGCAGCCACATTGCCGGGGAGCTGTTTTTT.

As DNA, the CDR3 is TGTGCCAGCAGTCCGCGGGACATTCAGTACTTC. The encoded protein is CASSPRDIQYF. The gene calls are TRBV12-3 or TRBV12-4 and TRBJ2-4; D is possibly TRBD2 (5 bases). The CDR3 runs to 11 residues. V was shortened by 5 bases and J by 8 bases, with 7 bases between the two germline ends.

J is TRBJ2-7 and V is TRBV27; D possibly corresponds to TRBD2 (7 bases). Germline V CDR1 and CDR2: MNHEY, SMNVEV (reference sequence). Trimming removed 0 bases at V and 5 bases at J, with 14 bases between. This CDR3 is built from 15 residues. CDR3 residues: CASSLSMGGLDEQYF. CDR3 sequence (DNA): TGTGCCAGCAGTTTATCGATGGGGGGGCTAGACGAGCAGTACTTC.

The chain employs TRBV5-1 and TRBJ1-3; possibly TRBD1 for D (6 bases). CDR1 and CDR2 from the germline V gene are SGHRS and YFSETQ. The CDR3 extends over 17 amino acids. V dropped 0 bases and J dropped 2 bases, with 15 bases sitting between them. The CDR3: CASSLDPGGQAGNTIYF. CDR3 DNA sequence: TGCGCCAGCAGCTTGGACCCGGGGGGCCAGGCTGGAAACACCATATATTTT.

The chain carries TRBV6-6 and TRBJ2-1; 10 nucleotides align to TRBD2. Germline V lookup: CDR1 MNHNY, CDR2 SVGAGI (reference sequence). The length of the CDR3 is 16 residues. The V and J ends lost 6 bases and 0 bases, in that order; junction bases with no gene match: 5. CDR3 loop: CASSPGLALSYNEQFF. Here the CDR3 DNA reads TGTGCCAGCAGCCCGGGACTAGCGCTCTCCTACAATGAGCAGTTCTTC.

The CDR3 nucleotides are TGCGCCAGCAGCTTGGTGGCAGGGGCCCACGAGCAGTACTTC. Translated, it gives CASSLVAGAHEQYF. The chain uses TRBV5-1 and TRBJ2-7; perhaps TRBD1 as D (6 bases). Germline V gene data show CDR1 as SGHRS and CDR2 as YFSETQ. Trimming pared 0 bases from V and 5 bases from J, leaving 12 bases between. The CDR3 is 14 amino acids. Full variable domain (missing parts from reference TRBV5-1 and TRBJ2-7): KAGVTQTPRYLIKTRGQQVTLSCSPISGHRSVSWYQQTPGQGLQFLFEYFSETQRNKGNFPGRFSGRQFSNSRSEMNVSTLELGDSALYLCASSLVAGAHEQYFGPGTRLTVT.

The chain carries TRBV7-2 and TRBJ1-2; D call uncertain. CDR1 and CDR2 from the germline V gene are SGHTA and FQGNSA. V was shortened by 1 base and J by 0 bases, with 12 bases between the two germline ends. The CDR3 sequence is 16 residues long. CDR3 DNA: TGTGCCAGCAGCTTAGGAGGTATCGAGACTAACTATGGCTACACCTTC. This translates into CASSLGGIETNYGYTF.

This rearrangement joins TRBV19 to TRBJ1-2; D is undetermined. The CDR3 runs to 17 residues. With 3 bases removed from V and 2 bases from J, the gap between germline ends came to 19 bases. CDR1 and CDR2 (germline): LNHDA, SQIVND (reference sequence). In nucleotides, the CDR3 is TGTGCCAGTAGTATTAACAGATCACCCTCCTCAAACTATGGCTACACCTTC. Its translation is CASSINRSPSSNYGYTF.

V gene TRBV2 combines with J gene TRBJ2-3; D is perhaps TRBD2 (5 bases). Germline loops: CDR1 SNHLY, CDR2 FYNNEI. This CDR3 spans 16 amino acids. Trimming took off 5 bases at V and 0 bases at J, with 15 bases between the two ends. The DNA of the CDR3 is TGTGCCAGCAGTCTCTTGGAGGCAGATAGCACAGATACGCAGTATTTT. Amino acid sequence: CASSLLEADSTDTQYF.

This chain connects TRBV11-3 to TRBJ1-2; no clear D. V shed 0 bases and J shed 8 bases, with 13 bases lying between them. The CDR3 extends over 14 amino acids. Per the germline V gene, CDR1 is SGHNT and CDR2 is YENEEA. This CDR3 reads CASSLEGGIYGYTF. The CDR3 region has the DNA TGTGCCAGCAGCTTAGAGGGCGGGATCTACGGCTACACCTTC.

The CDR3 DNA reads TGTGCCAGTAGTATAGTCGCAGGGGGCTGGACAGATACGCAGTATTTT. It translates to CASSIVAGGWTDTQYF. The chain has TRBV19 and TRBJ2-3; 8 bases align to TRBD1. Unmatched junction bases numbered 6, after V lost 1 base and J lost 3 bases. The germline gives CDR1 LNHDA, CDR2 SQIVND (reference sequence). The CDR3 contains 16 residues.

The chain links TRBV5-1 to TRBJ2-5, with D tentatively TRBD1 (6 bases). Trimming removed 5 bases at V and 1 base at J, with 12 bases between. Germline V CDR1 and CDR2: SGHRS, YFSETQ. There are 14 residues in the CDR3. The CDR3 here is CASRLQGSQETQYF. The CDR3 region has the DNA TGCGCCAGCAGACTTCAGGGGTCCCAAGAGACCCAGTACTTC.

The chain recombines TRBV7-9 with TRBJ2-7; 9 nucleotides agree with TRBD2. Germline-derived CDR1 and CDR2 are SEHNR and FQNEAQ (reference sequence). This CDR3 is 13 amino acids long. V lost 3 bases and J lost 7; bases outside the gene matches: 4. CDR3 in DNA: TGTGCCAGCAGCTTGGGCCTAGCGGGAGAGCAGTACTTC. Translating it yields CASSLGLAGEQYF.

The chain uses TRBV7-3 and TRBJ2-5, with D possibly being TRBD2 (5 bases). The V and J ends lost 5 bases and 3 bases respectively, with 16 bases between them. The CDR3 length is 15 residues. Germline CDR1 and CDR2: SGHTA and FQGTGA. The CDR3 sequence: CASSPPRAVEETQYF. The CDR3 DNA sequence: TGTGCCAGCAGCCCCCCCCGAGCGGTTGAAGAGACCCAGTACTTC.

J is TRBJ2-5 and V is TRBV7-2, with TRBD1 as a possible D gene (6 bases). Looked up from germline, CDR1 is SGHTA and CDR2 is FQGNSA. The CDR3 has 13 residues. The ends were cut back, 1 base at V and 8 bases at J, with 11 bases in the middle. The CDR3 nucleotides read TGTGCCAGCAGCTTAGAGGTGGGGGCCACCCAGTACTTC. Its protein product is CASSLEVGATQYF.

CDR3 amino acids: CASSQLWQGYSYEQYF. The DNA of the CDR3 is TGTGCCAGCAGTCAACTATGGCAGGGATACTCCTACGAGCAGTACTTC. The chain carries TRBV27 and TRBJ2-7, with a weak D call TRBD1 (5 bases). The CDR3 has 16 residues. Trimming pared 5 bases from V and 0 bases from J, leaving 17 bases between. Germline CDR1 is MNHEY and CDR2 is SMNVEV (reference sequence).

The CDR3 protein is CSGVVTGRHPTGELFF. CDR3 coding DNA: TGCAGCGGAGTAGTAACAGGGCGCCATCCCACCGGGGAGCTGTTTTTT. The chain couples TRBV29-1 to TRBJ2-2, with TRBD1 as a possible D gene (6 bases). Trimming shortened V by 7 bases and J by 4 bases, and 22 bases separated the two germline ends. CDR1 and CDR2 (germline): SQVTM, ANQGSEA. The CDR3 runs 16 residues.

This clone was detected only once. The CDR3 sequence is CASSLYRGAYNEQFF. The CDR3 DNA reads TGTGCCAGCAGCTTATACCGGGGGGCCTACAATGAGCAGTTCTTC. The V call is TRBV7-3, the J call TRBJ2-1; 7 nucleotides match TRBD2. Germline V gene sequence: CDR1 SGHTA, CDR2 FQGTGA. V gave up 2 bases and J gave up 2 bases; unmatched junction bases: 3. CDR3 length equals 15 residues.

The V gene is TRBV6-4, the J gene TRBJ1-6; TRBD1 might be the D (6 bases). CDR1 and CDR2 (germline): MRHNA, SNTAGT. This CDR3 comprises 14 residues. The ends were cut back, 3 bases at V and 9 bases at J, with 12 bases in the middle. CDR3 sequence: CASSEQGWSSPLHF. For the CDR3, the DNA is TGTGCCAGCAGTGAGCAGGGGTGGAGTTCACCCCTCCACTTT.

The chain uses TRBV7-8 and TRBJ2-1; TRBD2 aligns across 7 bases. The CDR3 contains 12 residues. The ends lost 5 bases at V and 9 bases at J; junction bases unmatched: 4. The V gene's germline CDR1 is SGHVS and CDR2 FQNEAQ. The CDR3 bases are TGTGCCAGCAGCGTGCGGGAGTTTGAGCAGTTCTTC. This translates into CASSVREFEQFF.

This chain uses TRBV7-8 with TRBJ2-4, with TRBD2 matching over 10 bases. The CDR3 has 15 residues. The V and J ends lost 5 bases and 6 bases, in that order; junction bases with no gene match: 7. The germline gives CDR1 SGHVS, CDR2 FQNEAQ. The DNA for the CDR3 is TGTGCCAGCAGCCGAGCGGGAGGGCCCGTAAACATTCAGTACTTC. Translating gives CASSRAGGPVNIQYF.

V usage is TRBV5-1 and J usage is TRBJ2-3, with TRBD2 identical over 7 bases. CDR3 length: 15 amino acids. V shed 0 bases, J shed 4 bases, and the junction held 5 bases outside the gene matches. The V gene's germline CDR1 is SGHRS and CDR2 YFSETQ. The CDR3 DNA sequence: TGCGCCAGCAGCTTGGCTGGGAGGGACCCAGATACGCAGTATTTT. Encoded protein: CASSLAGRDPDTQYF.